This TCR beta chain was sequenced in a study of vaccination effects on CD4 cells after COVID-19. Note on this clone: The target antigen is unknown.

Expansion with viral peptide pools was applied to antigen-specific CD4+ T cells by the ViraFEST assay prior to sequencing. Upon completion of about 10 days in culture, CD4+ T cells were isolated. As their vaccination, participants received two doses of either BNT162b2 or mRNA-1273. Study results and limitations: Sampling in the study covered few convalescent patients and included no early post-infection timepoints.

Trimming took off 0 bases at V and 9 bases at J, with 12 bases between the two ends. The CDR3 spans 15 residues. Germline lookup yields CDR1 MNHEY and CDR2 SVGAGI. The assay was immunoSEQ multiplex PCR, and TCRdb's table has in-frame clones only and misses some. This sample carries tens of thousands of clones, roughly 80% of them seen once, and the ten largest clones take under 6.5%. The source was CD4+ T cells from PBMCs cultured with SARS-CoV-2 spike peptides, collected after COVID-19 vaccination. This chain links TRBV6-5 with TRBJ1-6; D unresolved. This TCR was recovered from a human donor who received a COVID-19 vaccine. Some clones in this sample may be carry-over from other donors' samples. The chain's CDR3 is CASSYSPTGSSPLHF. Here the CDR3 DNA reads TGTGCCAGCAGTTACTCCCCGACGGGGTCTTCACCCCTCCACTTT.